This T cell receptor beta chain came from a study of blood T cell repertoires in COVID-19. Overall study context: In each case, the material was cDNA or gDNA derived from T cells, B-cell-depleted T cells, or PBMCs.

This clone was seen only a few times. As processed by the authors: It was from reference gene primer amplification that nucleated cell counts were estimated. The method was immunoSEQ multiplex PCR; TCRdb's version includes in-frame clones alone and lacks a portion of them. D and trimming come from the DNA, and the V and J calls and clone size come from that table. The sample includes fewer than 100,000 clones, around 80% seen only once; the top ten take over 8.5%. The specimen sequenced was peripheral blood. The receptor was derived from a man in his forties or fifties with acute or convalescent COVID-19.

CDR3 loop: CASSSPPGRVGGYTF. CDR3 nucleotide sequence: TGTGCCAGCAGCTCCCCCCCTGGCAGGGTCGGCGGCTACACCTTC. The V and J genes are TRBV3-1 (or the pseudogene TRBV3-2) and TRBJ1-2; possible D gene TRBD1, 5 bases. Germline CDR1 and CDR2: LGHDT and YNNKEL (reference sequence). V dropped 5 bases and J dropped 8 bases, with 21 bases sitting between them. The CDR3 extends over 15 amino acids.